Listed here are 19 T cell receptor beta chains from one sample, sequenced in a study of blood T cells in healthy people across ages (dated by TCRdb to the mid-2010s). The library was built by means of 5' RACE. The instrument given in TCRdb is Illumina HiSeq 2500. A second 7 to 11 cycle PCR used a sample-barcoded 5' primer and a J-beta primer mix. TCRdb reworked the public reads: Q25 trimming with fastp, MiXCR clone assembly, productive beta chains retained. Every CDR3 protein is listed once, alongside the most common genes and DNA of its rows. This sample gives about 1.8 million distinct CDR3 sequences in total; approximately 50% of them show up just once. About 2.1% of the sample goes to the ten largest clones. Sequenced input: blood. The source of these receptors is a woman aged 35 to 49 in good health.

The chain recombines TRBV20-1 with TRBJ1-2, with a weak D call TRBD1 (6 bases). The CDR3 totals 13 residues. V lost 4 bases and J lost 8, with 17 bases in between. Looked up from germline, CDR1 is DFQATT and CDR2 is SNEGSKA (reference sequence). The CDR3 region has the DNA TGCAGTGCTACTGACAGGTTACGGTCCGGCTACACCTTC. Protein: CSATDRLRSGYTF.

This clonotype has a handful of counts. CDR3 region: CASSFVGGALNEQFF. The CDR3, as DNA: TGTGCCAGCAGTTTTGTCGGGGGGGCCCTGAATGAGCAGTTCTTC. The chain couples TRBV28 to TRBJ2-1, with 8 nucleotides matching TRBD2. Germline V lookup: CDR1 MDHEN, CDR2 SYDVKM. The CDR3 totals 15 residues. Germline trimming cut 3 bases from V and 7 bases from J; bases unmatched to any gene: 8.

This clonotype was seen only once. The V and J genes are TRBV6-1 and TRBJ2-3; the D is unclear. The length of the CDR3 is 15 residues. Trimming took off 7 bases at V and 2 bases at J, with 16 bases between the two ends. Germline V CDR1 and CDR2: MNHNS, SASEGT. The CDR3 DNA is TGTGCCAGCAAAACGGAAATGTCCCCCACAGATACGCAGTATTTT. It translates to CASKTEMSPTDTQYF.

As regards this clonotype: One junction end disagrees with the germline gene, perhaps due to a read error. The genes are TRBV4-1 and TRBJ1-5; no reliable D call. The CDR3 has 14 residues. Germline CDR1 is MGHRA and CDR2 is YSYEKL. The CDR3 is CASGQLGSGQPQHF. As DNA, the CDR3 is TGCGCCAGCGGCCAACTAGGATCTGGACAGCCCCAGCATTTT.

The V and J genes are TRBV11-1 and TRBJ2-7; the D gene could be TRBD1 or TRBD2 (5 bases each). The end of the DNA fits TRBJ2-4 better, so the J call may be wrong. The CDR3 consists of 15 residues. Germline V gives CDR1 SGHAT, CDR2 FQDESV (reference sequence). CDR3 amino acids: CASSLVAGGWNIQYF. In DNA, the CDR3 is TGTGCCAGCAGCTTAGTCGCTGGGGGATGGAACATTCAGTACTTC.

J is TRBJ1-6 and V is TRBV18; D call uncertain. V dropped 3 bases and J dropped 12 bases, with 9 bases sitting between them. This CDR3 spans 12 amino acids. Germline lookup yields CDR1 KGHSH and CDR2 LQKENI. The CDR3 region has the DNA TGTGCCAGCTCACCCAACGTGCAACCCCTCCACTTT. Encoded protein: CASSPNVQPLHF.

In its sample, this clonotype was seen a few times. This rearrangement joins TRBV2 to TRBJ2-4; D may be TRBD1 (6 bases). TRBJ2-7 explains the end of the DNA better; the J call may be wrong. The germline gives CDR1 SNHLY, CDR2 FYNNEI. CDR3 length: 14 amino acids. In DNA, the CDR3 is TGTGCCAGCAGTGTACAGGGTAGGGCCTACGAGCAGTACTTC. It encodes CASSVQGRAYEQYF.

The chain combines TRBV6-2 or TRBV6-3 with TRBJ2-7, with 8 bases matching TRBD1. The CDR3 covers 15 residues. Germline CDR1 reads MNHEY; CDR2 reads SVGEGT. V shed 5 bases and J 2 bases; nucleotides not matched to a gene: 8. The CDR3 DNA is TGTGCCAGCAGTCTCACAGGGGGGCCTACCTACGAGCAGTACTTC. It specifies CASSLTGGPTYEQYF.

The V and J genes are TRBV9 and TRBJ2-1; possibly TRBD2 for D (5 bases). The V gene lost 10 bases and the J gene lost 2 bases, with 16 bases spanning the gap. This CDR3 contains 14 residues. Germline lookup yields CDR1 SGDLS and CDR2 YYNGEE. Here the CDR3 reads CAGYKTGAYNEQFF. The CDR3 DNA reads as TGTGCCGGATACAAGACCGGGGCCTACAATGAGCAGTTCTTC.

The chain combines TRBV10-2 with TRBJ2-1; D gene unclear. With 10 bases removed from V and 10 bases from J, the gap between germline ends came to 17 bases. Germline V CDR1 and CDR2: WSHSY, SAAADI. The CDR3 has 12 residues. The CDR3 nucleotides read TGCGCCACCATACCTGGCTCTGGGGAGCAGTTCTTC. Protein: CATIPGSGEQFF.

This rearrangement joins TRBV20-1 to TRBJ1-2; weak D call: TRBD1 (5 bases). This CDR3 comprises 13 residues. V lost 3 bases, J lost 5 bases, and 13 bases lay in between. Germline loops: CDR1 DFQATT, CDR2 SNEGSKA (reference sequence). DNA of the CDR3: TGCAGTGCTAGTACCCAGGGAGGGTATGGCTACACCTTC. This translates into CSASTQGGYGYTF.

This clonotype was counted a few times. The rearrangement uses TRBV7-7 and TRBJ2-5; TRBD2 might be the D (5 bases). The DNA end lines up better with TRBJ2-7; the J call may be wrong. Germline V gene lookup returns CDR1 SSHAT and CDR2 FNYEAQ (reference sequence). The CDR3 has 13 residues. In nucleotides, the CDR3 is TGTGCCAGCAGCTCGTCCCCGGGGTTCGAGCAGTACTTC. It specifies CASSSSPGFEQYF.

The chain employs TRBV5-1 and TRBJ1-5; D perhaps matches TRBD1 (6 bases). The CDR3 has 16 residues. The germline CDR1 and CDR2 sequences are SGHRS and YFSETQ. Trimming left V 4 bases short and J 3 bases short, with 17 bases between. The CDR3 here is CASSPGATGNNQPQHF. In DNA form, the CDR3 reads TGCGCCAGCAGCCCGGGGGCTACAGGGAACAATCAGCCCCAGCATTTT.

The chain recombines TRBV4-3 with TRBJ2-2; tentative D call: TRBD1 (6 bases). This CDR3 region has 19 residues. Trimming pared 1 base from V and 1 base from J, leaving 19 bases between. Per the germline V gene, CDR1 is LGHNA and CDR2 is YSLEER. This CDR3 is CASSQVKLSGGLNTGELFF. The CDR3 nucleotides read TGCGCCAGCAGCCAAGTCAAACTATCTGGGGGCCTGAACACCGGGGAGCTGTTTTTT.

The chain combines TRBV29-1 with TRBJ2-3; D is uncertain. CDR1 SQVTM and CDR2 ANQGSEA come from the germline V gene. The CDR3 loop spans 13 amino acids. Trimming took off 3 bases at V and 3 bases at J, with 10 bases between the two ends. CDR3 DNA: TGCAGCGTTGAGGCAACAGAGACAGATACGCAGTATTTT. Amino acid sequence: CSVEATETDTQYF.

The chain couples TRBV4-2 to TRBJ1-1, with TRBD1 as a possible D gene (5 bases). This CDR3 is 17 amino acids long. Germline CDR1 and CDR2: LGHNA and YNFKEQ. Trimming stripped 1 base from V and 2 bases from J, with 17 bases between. The CDR3 DNA follows: TGTGCCAGCAGCCAAGTGGGGCAAGGGCCCCGAAACACTGAAGCTTTCTTT. This gives the protein CASSQVGQGPRNTEAFF.

The chain recombines TRBV18 with TRBJ2-7, with 7 bases that match TRBD2. The end of the DNA is better explained by TRBJ2-5, so the J call may be wrong. This CDR3 is built from 13 residues. CDR1 is KGHSH and CDR2 is LQKENI in the germline V gene. CDR3 nucleotides: TGTGCCAGCCCGCCGGGACTAACCGAGACCCAGTACTTC. Translated, it gives CASPPGLTETQYF.

This clonotype was seen more than once but under ten times. A much bigger clone sits one base away, suggesting this may be a read error. The genes are TRBV7-2 and TRBJ2-7, with D possibly being TRBD2 (5 bases). Per the germline V gene, CDR1 is SGHTA and CDR2 is FQGNSA. The CDR3 has 13 residues. V shed 1 base and J shed 7 bases, with 11 bases lying between them. The CDR3 DNA sequence: TGTGCCAGCAGCTTAGACCTAGCATCTGAGCAGTACTTC. This sequence encodes CASSLDLASEQYF.

V gene TRBV6-1 combines with J gene TRBJ2-7; 8 bases line up with TRBD2. The DNA end favors TRBJ2-5, so the J call may be wrong. The CDR3 spans 15 residues. Per germline, CDR1 MNHNS and CDR2 SASEGT. The CDR3 sequence: CASRLDGGAQETQYF. The CDR3 DNA follows: TGTGCCAGCAGACTAGACGGGGGGGCCCAAGAGACCCAGTACTTC.